The 28 T cell receptor beta chains reported below all come from one sample, sequenced in a study of early T cells in non-severe SARS-CoV-2 infection. TCRdb called the 5' RACE reads again in MiXCR, with one record for every CDR3 protein. Among 55,000 to 80,000 distinct CDR3 sequences listed, over 9.5% were seen once. The sample was whole blood, taken at baseline. These receptors were collected from an adult who was a healthcare worker with PCR-confirmed SARS-CoV-2 infection or an uninfected control (not recorded which).

The chain combines TRBV4-1 with TRBJ1-6; 8 bases map to TRBD1. Germline CDR1 is MGHRA and CDR2 is YSYEKL. V lost 6 bases to trimming and J lost 7 bases; unmatched junction nucleotides: 5. This CDR3 comprises 14 residues. The CDR3 protein is CASRRTGGNSPLHF. The CDR3 DNA sequence: TGCGCCAGCAGGCGAACAGGGGGAAATTCACCCCTCCACTTT.

This clonotype was observed many times. This chain joins TRBV4-2 and TRBJ1-6; 7 nucleotides agree with TRBD1. This CDR3 spans 15 amino acids. In germline, CDR1 is LGHNA, CDR2 YNFKEQ. V shed 1 base, J shed 5 bases, and the junction held 2 bases outside the gene matches. The CDR3 region is CASSQGQGHNSPLHF. CDR3 DNA sequence: TGTGCCAGCAGCCAAGGACAGGGCCATAATTCACCCCTCCACTTT.

V usage is TRBV6-1 and J usage is TRBJ2-2, with D perhaps TRBD2 (6 bases). Trimming stripped 6 bases from V and 3 bases from J, with 14 bases between. Germline V gene data show CDR1 as MNHNS and CDR2 as SASEGT. The CDR3 sequence is 15 residues long. This chain's CDR3 is CASSLKGTYTGELFF. CDR3 DNA: TGTGCCAGCAGCCTGAAGGGGACTTACACCGGGGAGCTGTTTTTT.

The CDR3 coding sequence is TGTGCCAGTAGCTTCCGGGACCAAAATGAGCAGTTCTTC. Translating it yields CASSFRDQNEQFF. V usage is TRBV19 and J usage is TRBJ2-1; either TRBD1 or TRBD2 may supply D (5 bases each). V was pared by 6 bases and J by 7 bases, with 13 bases between. CDR1 and CDR2 from the germline V gene are LNHDA and SQIVND (reference sequence). The CDR3 length is 13 residues.

The rearrangement uses TRBV4-2 and TRBJ1-2, with D possibly matching TRBD1 (5 bases). Germline V gives CDR1 LGHNA, CDR2 YNFKEQ. Trimming removed 1 base at V and 4 bases at J, with 16 bases between. The CDR3 runs 16 residues. The CDR3 DNA sequence: TGTGCCAGCAGCCAAGGGGGGACCGAATTAAGCTATGGCTACACCTTC. Encoded protein: CASSQGGTELSYGYTF.

V gene TRBV28 combines with J gene TRBJ2-2; D is possibly TRBD1 (6 bases). The germline gives CDR1 MDHEN, CDR2 SYDVKM. V dropped 6 bases and J dropped 5 bases, with 13 bases sitting between them. This CDR3 spans 14 amino acids. The CDR3 DNA is TGTGCCAGCAGATCGGACAGTGCGACCGGGGAGCTGTTTTTT. Protein product: CASRSDSATGELFF.

The chain is built from TRBV7-9 and TRBJ1-1, with unresolved D. The germline CDR1 and CDR2 sequences are SEHNR and FQNEAQ (reference sequence). The germline V and J ends were trimmed by 5 bases and 6 bases, with 19 bases remaining between them. The CDR3 contains 15 residues. The CDR3 here is CASSARPSASSEAFF. The CDR3, as DNA: TGTGCCAGCAGCGCCCGTCCTAGCGCGAGTTCTGAAGCTTTCTTT.

This clonotype came up many times. This rearrangement joins TRBV5-4 to TRBJ1-4; 7 bases map to TRBD1. This CDR3 is built from 15 residues. The germline V gene encodes CDR1 SGHNT and CDR2 YYREEE (reference sequence). Trimming took 3 bases from V and 7 from J; bases not matched to a gene: 9. Written as DNA, the CDR3 is TGTGCCAGCAGCTCAAAAACAGGGGCGGCTGAAAAACTGTTTTTT. It is translated as CASSSKTGAAEKLFF.

About this clonotype: A much more abundant neighbour one base away suggests this may be a read error. The chain links TRBV7-2 to TRBJ2-1; D unresolved. Germline CDR1 SGHTA, CDR2 FQGNSA. The CDR3 spans 12 residues. Trimming took off 6 bases at V and 11 bases at J, with 14 bases between the two ends. The CDR3 loop is CASSDTSLKQFF. The CDR3 DNA sequence: TGTGCCAGCAGTGACACCAGTCTTAAGCAGTTCTTC. The whole variable domain, remainder taken from reference TRBV7-2 and TRBJ2-1, is GAGVSQSPSNKVTEKGKDVELRCDPISGHTALYWYRQSLGQGLEFLIYFQGNSAPDKSGLPSDRFSAERTGGSVSTLTIQRTQQEDSAVYLCASSDTSLKQFFGPGTRLTVL.

Only a few counts were recorded for this clonotype. This sequence joins TRBV12-5 and TRBJ1-5; no clear D gene. This CDR3 is 15 amino acids long. Trimming stripped 6 bases from V and 0 bases from J, with 12 bases between. The germline V gene encodes CDR1 LGHNT and CDR2 FRNRAP. The CDR3 spells CASGPPVGSNQPQHF. The DNA of the CDR3 is TGTGCTAGTGGACCGCCGGTAGGTAGCAATCAGCCCCAGCATTTT.

The table lists this clonotype with a few counts. This chain links TRBV5-6 with TRBJ1-2, with 8 nucleotides matching TRBD1. J lost 3 bases, V lost 4 bases, and 5 bases had no gene match. This CDR3 contains 14 residues. CDR1 is SGHDT and CDR2 is YYEEEE in the germline V gene. CDR3 amino acids: CASSPPDRDYGYTF. In DNA, the CDR3 is TGTGCCAGCAGCCCTCCGGACAGGGACTATGGCTACACCTTC. The full variable domain, its missing parts supplied by reference TRBV5-6 and TRBJ1-2, is DAGVTQSPTHLIKTRGQQVTLRCSPKSGHDTVSWYQQALGQGPQFIFQYYEEEERQRGNFPDRFSGHQFPNYSSELNVNALLLGDSALYLCASSPPDRDYGYTFGSGTRLTVV.

This clonotype appeared a few times. The chain employs TRBV5-1 and TRBJ2-3; D perhaps matches TRBD2 (5 bases). Trimming pared 4 bases from V and 1 base from J, leaving 13 bases between. The CDR3 has 15 amino acids. Looked up from germline, CDR1 is SGHRS and CDR2 is YFSETQ. DNA for the CDR3: TGCGCCAGCAGCCCACTGACCGGGGGCACAGATACGCAGTATTTT. Translated: CASSPLTGGTDTQYF.

There are a few counts of this clonotype. The V and J genes are TRBV7-6 and TRBJ2-7; 8 bases are a match to TRBD2. V lost 1 base and J lost 5; bases outside the gene matches: 10. The CDR3 is made up of 16 amino acids. Germline V gives CDR1 SGHVS, CDR2 FNYEAQ. The CDR3 here is CASSLEPGGPLNEQYF. CDR3 coding DNA: TGTGCCAGCAGCTTAGAGCCGGGAGGGCCTCTAAACGAGCAGTACTTC.

This clonotype has just a few counts. The chain couples TRBV6-1 to TRBJ1-5; D is ambiguous. Trimming stripped 6 bases from V and 3 bases from J, with 12 bases between. Germline V gives CDR1 MNHNS, CDR2 SASEGT. This CDR3 region has 14 residues. The CDR3 nucleotides are TGTGCCAGCAGCGCAAACCGGTACAATCAGCCCCAGCATTTT. Translated: CASSANRYNQPQHF.

V usage is TRBV18 and J usage is TRBJ1-1, with 11 positions matching TRBD1. CDR1 and CDR2 (germline): KGHSH, LQKENI. Losses at the gene ends were 1 base for V and 6 bases for J; bases not matched to a gene: 4. The length of the CDR3 is 15 residues. CDR3 bases: TGTGCCAGCTCACCACTTGGGACAGGGGGTGCTGAAGCTTTCTTT. It codes for CASSPLGTGGAEAFF.

The V gene is TRBV4-1, the J gene TRBJ2-5, with a possible D match to TRBD2 (5 bases). Trimming left V 4 bases short and J 5 bases short, with 11 bases between. Germline CDR1 reads MGHRA; CDR2 reads YSYEKL. The CDR3 runs 13 residues. As DNA, the CDR3 is TGCGCCAGCAGCCTTACCAGCGGCGAGACCCAGTACTTC. Protein: CASSLTSGETQYF.

In this sample, this clonotype turned up a few times. This chain connects TRBV6-6 to TRBJ2-7; perhaps TRBD1 as D (5 bases). The V gene lost 6 bases and the J gene lost 7 bases, with 19 bases spanning the gap. Germline assignment: CDR1 MNHNY and CDR2 SVGAGI (reference sequence). The CDR3 is 14 amino acids. CDR3 in amino acids: CASSPADPGREQYF. The CDR3 DNA follows: TGTGCCAGCAGCCCCGCCGATCCAGGGCGAGAGCAGTACTTC.

This clonotype was seen only a few times. V and J are TRBV27 and TRBJ2-1; the D is unclear. From germline, CDR1 is MNHEY and CDR2 SMNVEV (reference sequence). The CDR3 totals 11 residues. The V and J ends lost 5 bases and 6 bases respectively, with 5 bases between them. DNA for the CDR3: TGTGCCAGCAGTCGGGCCAATGAGCAGTTCTTC. This encodes CASSRANEQFF.

This chain joins TRBV29-1 and TRBJ2-5; TRBD2 aligns across 13 bases. The CDR3 totals 13 residues. The V gene's germline CDR1 is SQVTM and CDR2 ANQGSEA. The V segment lost 7 bases and the J segment 5 bases; nucleotides outside the gene matches: 4. The DNA of the CDR3 is TGCAGCGCGGGACTAGCGGGGTGGGAGACCCAGTACTTC. Translating it yields CSAGLAGWETQYF.

This clonotype occurred a few times. This chain links TRBV5-1 with TRBJ2-1; the D is unclear. Trimming shortened V by 0 bases and J by 7 bases, and 11 bases separated the two germline ends. CDR3 length: 14 residues. Germline-derived CDR1 and CDR2 are SGHRS and YFSETQ. The CDR3 spells CASSLDGMLNEQFF. DNA for the CDR3: TGCGCCAGCAGCTTGGATGGTATGTTGAATGAGCAGTTCTTC.

There are many counts of this clonotype. This rearrangement joins TRBV4-3 to TRBJ2-7, with TRBD2 as a possible D gene (6 bases). This CDR3 has 16 amino acids. The V end lost 3 bases, the J end lost 5 bases, and 20 bases lay between the germline ends. Germline CDR1 reads LGHNA; CDR2 reads YSLEER. Here the CDR3 reads CASSHFPGLGSDEQYF. CDR3 DNA sequence: TGCGCCAGCAGCCATTTCCCGGGACTGGGTTCCGACGAGCAGTACTTC.

This clonotype was counted ten times or more. One junction end disagrees with the germline gene, perhaps due to a read error. This sequence joins TRBV12-3 or TRBV12-4 and TRBJ2-3; D is unresolved. There are 12 residues in the CDR3. The chain's CDR3 is CASSQGTDTQYF. Written as DNA, the CDR3 is TGCGCCAGCAGCCAAGGAACGGATACGCAGTATTTT.

This clonotype has only a few counts. The chain recombines TRBV7-8 with TRBJ2-7, with TRBD1 identical over 8 bases. V lost 3 bases, J lost 0 bases, and 4 bases stayed unmatched. Per the germline V gene, CDR1 is SGHVS and CDR2 is FQNEAQ. This CDR3 is 15 amino acids long. Written as DNA, the CDR3 is TGTGCCAGCAGCTTTACAGGGGGATCCTCCTACGAGCAGTACTTC. Residues: CASSFTGGSSYEQYF.

The chain has TRBV7-2 and TRBJ2-5; tentatively, D is TRBD1 or TRBD2 (6 bases each). Germline V lookup: CDR1 SGHTA, CDR2 FQGNSA. The V end was cut by 7 bases, the J end by 1 base, with 13 bases between. The CDR3 runs 14 residues. CDR3 amino acids: CASTPPGAQETQYF. CDR3 DNA: TGTGCCAGCACGCCCCCGGGGGCCCAAGAGACCCAGTACTTC.

This clonotype was seen more than once but under ten times. The CDR3 nucleotides read TGTGCCAGCAGCCAAGCTCTAAGGATGGAGCAGTACTTC. Translating it yields CASSQALRMEQYF. The chain combines TRBV14 with TRBJ2-7, with D uncertain. The CDR3 runs 13 residues. Trimming left V 1 base short and J 7 bases short, with 11 bases between. The germline V gene encodes CDR1 SGHDN and CDR2 FVKESK.

In this sample, this clonotype turned up many times. The chain has TRBV7-2 and TRBJ2-7; the D gene is possibly TRBD2 (6 bases). V lost 3 bases and J lost 6, with 15 bases in between. The CDR3 runs 14 residues. Per the germline V gene, CDR1 is SGHTA and CDR2 is FQGNSA. The CDR3 region is CASSFHGRGREQYF. In nucleotides, the CDR3 is TGTGCCAGCAGCTTCCATGGGCGGGGACGCGAGCAGTACTTC.

This clonotype was recorded many times. The chain couples TRBV4-1 to TRBJ1-2, with a possible D match to TRBD1 (5 bases). Germline loops: CDR1 MGHRA, CDR2 YSYEKL. This CDR3 spans 15 amino acids. V gave up 1 base and J gave up 2 bases, with 11 bases separating them. In nucleotides, the CDR3 is TGCGCCAGCAGCCAAGGGGCGTGGGGCAACTATGGCTACACCTTC. Protein sequence: CASSQGAWGNYGYTF.

This clonotype showed up just a few times. The chain recombines TRBV9 with TRBJ2-2; TRBD1 is a possible D gene (5 bases). This CDR3 contains 14 residues. Trimming took 7 bases from V and 0 from J, leaving 10 bases between them. Germline V gives CDR1 SGDLS, CDR2 YYNGEE. Here the CDR3 reads CASGAPSNTGELFF. The CDR3 DNA is TGTGCCAGCGGGGCTCCTTCGAACACCGGGGAGCTGTTTTTT.